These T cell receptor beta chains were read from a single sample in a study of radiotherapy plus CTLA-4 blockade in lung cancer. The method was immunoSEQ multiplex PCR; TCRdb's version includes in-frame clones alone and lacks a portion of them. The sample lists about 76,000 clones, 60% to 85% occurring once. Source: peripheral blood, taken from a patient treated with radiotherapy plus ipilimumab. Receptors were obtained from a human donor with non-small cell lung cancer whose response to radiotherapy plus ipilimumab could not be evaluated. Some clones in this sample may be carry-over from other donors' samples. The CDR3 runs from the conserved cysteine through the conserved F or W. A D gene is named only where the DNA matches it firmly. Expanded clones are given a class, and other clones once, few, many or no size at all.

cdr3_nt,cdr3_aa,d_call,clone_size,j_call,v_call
TGTGCCAGCAGCGCCAGGGGGCGTCAAGGCTACACCTTC,CASSARGRQGYTF,TRBD1,-,TRBJ1-2,TRBV9
TGTGCCAGCAGCTTAGAGGCCGGGGAAGAGACCCAGTACTTC,CASSLEAGEETQYF,-,few,TRBJ2-5,TRBV7-8
TGCGCCAGCAGCCCGGCATCAGGGGCCGCGGAGCGCCCGGCTTTCTTT,CASSPASGAAERPAFF,-,-,TRBJ1-1,TRBV4-1
TGTGCCAGTTCGGGACAGGGGAACATTCAGTACTTC,CASSGQGNIQYF,TRBD1,-,TRBJ2-4,TRBV28
TGTGCCAGCAGCTTGGGCCATTCAGATACGCAGTATTTT,CASSLGHSDTQYF,-,-,TRBJ2-3,TRBV7-2
TGTGCCAGCAGCTTGGACCCGACAGGGGATAATTCACCCCTCCACTTT,CASSLDPTGDNSPLHF,TRBD1,-,TRBJ1-6,TRBV5-4
TGTGCCAGCAGTTATGACAGGGGAAGAAACACCATATATTTT,CASSYDRGRNTIYF,TRBD1,-,TRBJ1-3,TRBV5-4
TGCGCCAGCAGCCATGGGACAGCGAACACCGGGGAGCTGTTTTTT,CASSHGTANTGELFF,TRBD1,-,TRBJ2-2,TRBV5-1
TGTGCCAGCAGTGACTGGGCGGGGAAGGAAGAGACCCAGTACTTC,CASSDWAGKEETQYF,-,-,TRBJ2-5,TRBV2
TGCAGTGCTGAGGTGAACACTGAAGCTTTCTTT,CSAEVNTEAFF,-,-,TRBJ1-1,TRBV20-1
TGTGCCAGCAGCTTAGCTGGGGCTAGCAATCAGCCCCAGCATTTT,CASSLAGASNQPQHF,-,-,TRBJ1-5,TRBV7-9
TGTGCCAGCAGCCTGGGGGTAGCGGGGACCAATGAGCAGTTCTTC,CASSLGVAGTNEQFF,TRBD2,-,TRBJ2-1,TRBV28
TGTGCCAGCAGCTTATATCCCCCACTTAGCGGGGGGGCCTACGAGCAGTACTTC,CASSLYPPLSGGAYEQYF,TRBD2,-,TRBJ2-7,TRBV7-2
TGTGCCAGCAAGGTAGCGGGGGGGCCCTCAGATACGCAGTATTTT,CASKVAGGPSDTQYF,TRBD2,few,TRBJ2-3,TRBV6-4
TGTGCCAGCAGCTTGGGGGGACAGACGAACTATGGCTACACCTTC,CASSLGGQTNYGYTF,TRBD1,-,TRBJ1-2,TRBV5-5
TGTGCCAGCCGATTTACAGGGGGCTCAGTAACTGAAGCTTTCTTT,CASRFTGGSVTEAFF,TRBD1,once,TRBJ1-1,TRBV27
TGTGCCAGCAGCCCGGACAGGGGGCCCTACGAGCAGTACTTC,CASSPDRGPYEQYF,TRBD1,few,TRBJ2-7,TRBV7-6
TGTGCCAGCAGCCCCGGGGGAGGGAATGGAAACACCATATATTTT,CASSPGGGNGNTIYF,-,few,TRBJ1-3,TRBV6-1
TGTGCCAGCAGGCCAGACGGGATGTGGGCTGAAGCTTTCTTT,CASRPDGMWAEAFF,-,-,TRBJ1-1,TRBV28
TGTGCCATCAGTGAGTCCGGACAGGGGGCGCTGGGTCAGCCCCAGCATTTT,CAISESGQGALGQPQHF,TRBD1,few,TRBJ1-5,TRBV10-3
TGTGCTAGCAGCGCAGACCGGGGATACGAGCAGTACTTC,CASSADRGYEQYF,-,few,TRBJ2-7,TRBV7-7
TGTGCCAGCAGTCAGGGATGGTCTGGCGGGGAGCTGTTTTTT,CASSQGWSGGELFF,-,-,TRBJ2-2,TRBV28
TGTGCCAGCAGCAGCGTACAGGGTCAGGGAACTGAAGCTTTCTTT,CASSSVQGQGTEAFF,-,once,TRBJ1-1,TRBV21-1
TGTGCCAGCAGCTTAGTCGGGGGGGATAGCAATCAGCCCCAGCATTTT,CASSLVGGDSNQPQHF,-,-,TRBJ1-5,TRBV13